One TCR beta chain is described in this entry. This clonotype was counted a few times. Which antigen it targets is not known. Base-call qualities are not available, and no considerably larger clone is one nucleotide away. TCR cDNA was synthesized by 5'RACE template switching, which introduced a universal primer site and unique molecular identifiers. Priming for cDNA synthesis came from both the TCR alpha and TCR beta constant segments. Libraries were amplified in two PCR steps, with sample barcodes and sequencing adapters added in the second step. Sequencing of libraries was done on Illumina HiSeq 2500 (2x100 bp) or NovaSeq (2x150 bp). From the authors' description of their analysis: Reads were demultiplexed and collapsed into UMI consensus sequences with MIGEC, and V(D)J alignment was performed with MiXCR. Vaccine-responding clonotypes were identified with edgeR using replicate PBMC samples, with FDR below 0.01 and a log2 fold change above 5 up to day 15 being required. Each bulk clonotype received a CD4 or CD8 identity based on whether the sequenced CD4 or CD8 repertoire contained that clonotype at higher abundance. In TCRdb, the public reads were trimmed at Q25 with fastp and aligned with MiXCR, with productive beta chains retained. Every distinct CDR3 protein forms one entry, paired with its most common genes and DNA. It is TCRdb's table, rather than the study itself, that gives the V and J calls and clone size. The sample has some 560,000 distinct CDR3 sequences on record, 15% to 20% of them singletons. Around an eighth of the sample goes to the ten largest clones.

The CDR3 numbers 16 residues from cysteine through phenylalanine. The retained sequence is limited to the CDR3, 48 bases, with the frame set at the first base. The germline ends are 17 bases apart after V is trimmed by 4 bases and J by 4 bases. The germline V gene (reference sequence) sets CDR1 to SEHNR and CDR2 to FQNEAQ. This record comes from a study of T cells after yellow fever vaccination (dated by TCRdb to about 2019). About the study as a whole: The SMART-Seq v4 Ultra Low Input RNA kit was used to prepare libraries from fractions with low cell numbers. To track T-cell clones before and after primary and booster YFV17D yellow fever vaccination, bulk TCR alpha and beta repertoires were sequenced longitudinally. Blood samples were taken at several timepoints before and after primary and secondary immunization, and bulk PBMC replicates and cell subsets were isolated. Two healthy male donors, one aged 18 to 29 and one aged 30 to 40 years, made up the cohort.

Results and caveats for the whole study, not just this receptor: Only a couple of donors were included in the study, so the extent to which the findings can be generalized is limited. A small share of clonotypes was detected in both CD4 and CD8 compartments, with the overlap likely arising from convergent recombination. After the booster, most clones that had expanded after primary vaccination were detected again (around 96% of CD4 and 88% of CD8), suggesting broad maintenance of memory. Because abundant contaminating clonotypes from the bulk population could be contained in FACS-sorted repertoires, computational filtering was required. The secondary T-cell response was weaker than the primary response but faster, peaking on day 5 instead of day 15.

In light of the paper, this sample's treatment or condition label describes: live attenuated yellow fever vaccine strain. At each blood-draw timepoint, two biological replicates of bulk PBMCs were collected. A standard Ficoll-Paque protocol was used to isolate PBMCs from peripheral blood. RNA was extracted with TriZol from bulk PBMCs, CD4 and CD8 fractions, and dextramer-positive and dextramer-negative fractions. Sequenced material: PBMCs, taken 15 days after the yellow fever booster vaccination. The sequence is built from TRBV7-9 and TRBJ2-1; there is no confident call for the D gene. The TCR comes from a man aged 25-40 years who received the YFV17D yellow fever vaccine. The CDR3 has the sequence CASSSRAVPQYNEQFF. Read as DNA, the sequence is TGTGCCAGCAGCTCCAGAGCTGTCCCTCAATACAATGAGCAGTTCTTC. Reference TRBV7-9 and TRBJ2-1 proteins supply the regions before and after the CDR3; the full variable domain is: DTGVSQNPRHKITKRGQNVTFRCDPISEHNRLYWYRQTLGQGPEFLTYFQNEAQLEKSRLLSDRFSAERPKGSFSTLEIQRTEQGDSAMYLCASSSRAVPQYNEQFFGPGTRLTVL.